This T cell receptor (beta chain) was captured in a study of T cell changes during pregnancy in multiple sclerosis. Assay: immunoSEQ multiplex PCR; the TCRdb copy retains only in-frame clones and omits some. Of tens of thousands of clones listed, about 92% were seen once; the top ten hold around 0.66%. Trimming removed 3 bases at V and 5 bases at J, with 10 bases between. This CDR3 region has 14 residues. Germline CDR1 and CDR2: LNHDA and SQIVND (reference sequence). The clonotype comes from a female donor with multiple sclerosis, enrolled in a pregnancy study. The sample consisted of CD4+ T cells from peripheral blood mononuclear cells, taken after pregnancy. The chain recombines TRBV19 with TRBJ2-2; D unclear. As DNA, the CDR3 is TGTGCCAGTAGTATCGGTTGGGCAACCGGGGAGCTGTTTTTT. Its protein product is CASSIGWATGELFF.